These T cell receptor beta chains were read from a single sample in a study of blood T cells in healthy people across ages. TCRdb reprocessed the 5' RACE reads with MiXCR, giving one entry per CDR3 protein. The table lists about 770,000 distinct CDR3 sequences, around 43% of them singletons. Sequenced: blood. The source is a man aged 55 to 69 in good health. The CDR3 runs from the conserved cysteine through the conserved F or W. D genes are given only for firm matches. Expanded clones are given a class, and other clones once, few, many or no size at all.

j_call v_call clone_size d_call cdr3_aa cdr3_nt
TRBJ2-4 TRBV5-6 many TRBD2 CASSLRGLAGNIQYF TGTGCCAGCAGCTTGCGGGGACTAGCGGGGAACATTCAGTACTTC
TRBJ1-2 TRBV4-1 many . CASSQDTKRLSYGYTF TGCGCCAGCAGCCAAGATACGAAAAGGCTGAGCTATGGCTACACCTTC
TRBJ1-6 TRBV6-5 . TRBD1 CASSYEGAGSPLHF TGTGCCAGCAGTTATGAGGGGGCAGGTTCACCCCTCCACTTT
TRBJ1-4 TRBV6-5 . TRBD1 CASRRTGVGEKLFF TGTGCCAGCAGAAGGACAGGGGTGGGGGAAAAACTGTTTTTT
TRBJ1-2 TRBV30 . . CAWSEGYGYTF TGCGCCTGGAGCGAGGGATATGGCTACACCTTC
TRBJ2-1 TRBV28 few TRBD2 CASSTSGGVDYNEQFF TGTGCCAGCAGCACCTCCGGGGGGGTGGACTACAATGAGCAGTTCTTC
TRBJ2-3 TRBV5-1 . TRBD1 CASSLAPSGQGALIRTDTQYF TGCGCCAGCAGCTTGGCCCCTTCCGGACAGGGGGCGTTAATCCGCACAGATACGCAGTATTTT
TRBJ2-5 TRBV7-7 . . CASSQARGETQYF TGTGCTAGCAGCCAAGCCAGGGGAGAGACCCAGTACTTC
TRBJ2-3 TRBV12-3/TRBV12-4 . TRBD1 CASKNRDRDVDTQYF TGTGCCAGCAAGAACCGGGACAGGGACGTTGATACGCAGTATTTT
TRBJ1-1 TRBV20-1 . TRBD1 CSASVQGLDTEAFF TGCAGTGCTAGTGTACAGGGGCTGGACACTGAAGCTTTCTTT
TRBJ2-7 TRBV7-9 few TRBD1 CASSPDRGYYEQYF TGTGCCAGCAGCCCCGACAGGGGGTACTACGAGCAGTACTTC
TRBJ1-1 TRBV3-1 . . CASSRQGGRETEAFF TGTGCCAGCAGCCGACAAGGGGGGAGGGAGACTGAAGCTTTCTTT
TRBJ2-7 TRBV5-5 . TRBD1 CASSLNDRGLEQYF TGCGCCAGCAGCTTAAATGACAGGGGGCTTGAGCAGTACTTC
TRBJ2-5 TRBV5-5 few TRBD1 CASSPEIGGDETQYF TGTGCCAGCAGCCCGGAGATAGGGGGCGATGAGACCCAGTACTTC
TRBJ1-2 TRBV27 . TRBD1 CASSPQADRAGYGYTF TGTGCCAGCAGTCCCCAGGCGGACAGGGCGGGCTATGGCTACACCTTC
TRBJ1-1 TRBV5-1 . . CASSLGPRGPNTEAFF TGCGCTAGCAGCTTGGGTCCAAGGGGACCGAACACTGAAGCTTTCTTT
TRBJ2-5 TRBV20-1 . . CSARDGLTQETQYF TGCAGTGCTAGAGATGGACTAACCCAAGAGACCCAGTACTTC
TRBJ1-1 TRBV20-1 . TRBD1 CSARASGTGKAFF TGCAGTGCTAGAGCTTCCGGGACAGGGAAAGCTTTCTTT
TRBJ2-7 TRBV4-2 . . CASSQKDGAGLFHEQYF TGTGCCAGCAGCCAAAAAGATGGGGCTGGGCTTTTCCACGAGCAGTACTTC
TRBJ2-3 TRBV24-1 . TRBD1 CAISDLPGTGYTDTQYF TGTGCCATCAGTGATTTGCCCGGGACAGGGTACACAGATACGCAGTATTTT
TRBJ1-2 TRBV6-2/TRBV6-3 . . CASSCPGYTF TGTGCCAGCAGTTGCCCTGGCTACACCTTC
TRBJ1-1 TRBV14 few . CASSPRRGGLKRYTEAFF TGTGCCAGCAGCCCGAGAAGGGGGGGGCTAAAAAGGTACACTGAAGCTTTCTTT
TRBJ2-1 TRBV5-5 few TRBD2 CASSSPSGGINEQFF TGTGCCAGCAGCTCGCCTAGCGGGGGGATCAATGAGCAGTTCTTC
TRBJ2-3 TRBV12-3/TRBV12-4 . TRBD2 CASSTSGAFRTDTQYF TGTGCCAGCAGTACTAGCGGGGCTTTCCGCACAGATACGCAGTATTTT
TRBJ2-5 TRBV3-1 . . CASSQKGPGTQYF TGTGCCAGCAGCCAAAAAGGCCCCGGGACCCAGTACTTC
TRBJ2-1 TRBV10-3 . TRBD1 CAISDLGQGRNEQFF TGTGCCATCAGTGACCTTGGACAGGGTCGCAATGAGCAGTTCTTC
TRBJ2-5 TRBV20-1 . . CSARDLRETQYF TGCAGTGCTAGAGATCTACGGGAGACCCAGTACTTC
TRBJ2-1 TRBV6-2/TRBV6-3 . TRBD2 CASSYVAGGNNEQFF TGTGCCAGCAGTTACGTAGCGGGGGGGAACAATGAGCAGTTCTTC